This passage covers 23 T cell receptor beta chains from one sample sequenced in a study of CD8 T cell repertoires and HIV-1 epitope variants. Antigens for these TCRs are unknown. TCRdb keeps only in-frame clones here, not all; method: immunoSEQ multiplex PCR. The repertoire holds under 3,000 clones, almost 65% seen once, with around 50% in the top ten. Sequenced sample: cultured CD8+ T cells derived from PBMCs. Receptor source: a male donor with HIV.

By sample fraction, this clone is large (0.1 to 1%). This sequence joins TRBV27 and TRBJ2-7, with TRBD2 as a possible D gene (6 bases). The CDR3 loop spans 16 amino acids. V gave up 6 bases and J gave up 2 bases, with 20 bases separating them. CDR1 and CDR2 from the germline V gene are MNHEY and SMNVEV (reference sequence). Here the CDR3 reads CASSLTSGTFAYEQYF. In nucleotides, the CDR3 is TGTGCCAGCAGCTTAACCTCAGGGACTTTCGCCTACGAGCAGTACTTC.

CDR3 nucleotides: TGCGCCAGCAGCCAGACAGGGGGCTCTGGGGCCAACGTCCTGACTTTC. Protein product: CASSQTGGSGANVLTF. This chain joins TRBV4-1 and TRBJ2-6; the match to TRBD1 covers 9 bases. Germline CDR1 is MGHRA and CDR2 is YSYEKL. The CDR3 has 16 amino acids. V lost 3 bases to trimming and J lost 0 bases; unmatched junction nucleotides: 0.

This sequence joins TRBV9 and TRBJ2-3; 7 positions agree with TRBD1. Per the germline V gene, CDR1 is SGDLS and CDR2 is YYNGEE. The CDR3 totals 17 residues. V dropped 3 bases and J dropped 2; count of bases not matched to a gene: 12. The CDR3 is CASSAIQGPPFTDTQYF. CDR3 DNA sequence: TGTGCCAGCAGCGCCATACAGGGGCCTCCCTTCACAGATACGCAGTATTTT.

This clone was observed a handful of times. The J gene is TRBJ2-3, the V gene TRBV4-3; D uncertain. The CDR3 length is 12 residues. CDR1 and CDR2 (germline): LGHNA, YSLEER. V dropped 0 bases and J dropped 2 bases, with 0 bases sitting between them. CDR3 region: CASSQDTDTQYF. The CDR3 DNA follows: TGCGCCAGCAGCCAAGACACAGATACGCAGTATTTT.

This clone was picked up one time. The chain is built from TRBV27 and TRBJ2-1; possibly TRBD2 for D (6 bases). Trimming shortened V by 4 bases and J by 5 bases, and 18 bases separated the two germline ends. CDR1 and CDR2 (germline): MNHEY, SMNVEV (reference sequence). CDR3 length: 16 amino acids. The CDR3, as DNA: TGTGCCAGCAGTTCATTGGTAGGAGGGCCGCACAATGAGCAGTTCTTC. Translating gives CASSSLVGGPHNEQFF.

CDR3 protein: CASSEIAGGLDEQFF. CDR3 DNA: TGTGCCAGCAGCGAAATAGCGGGAGGGTTGGATGAGCAGTTCTTC. This chain joins TRBV7-9 and TRBJ2-1; TRBD2 agrees at 11 bases. CDR1 is SEHNR, CDR2 FQNEAQ, per germline (reference sequence). The ends lost 5 bases at V and 8 bases at J; junction bases unmatched: 8. This CDR3 region has 15 residues.

The chain carries TRBV18 and TRBJ2-3; tentative D call: TRBD1 (7 bases). CDR1 is KGHSH, CDR2 LQKENI, per germline. This CDR3 region has 16 residues. Trimming left V 3 bases short and J 4 bases short, with 17 bases between. CDR3 nucleotides: TGTGCCAGCTCACCGCGACAGGGAGGTAGGGCAGATACGCAGTATTTT. It is translated as CASSPRQGGRADTQYF.

This chain uses TRBV28 with TRBJ1-4, with D perhaps matching TRBD1 (5 bases). The CDR3 totals 16 residues. From germline, CDR1 is MDHEN and CDR2 SYDVKM. V lost 3 bases and J lost 1, with 12 bases in between. This chain's CDR3 is CASSFPLGGTNEKLFF. CDR3 coding DNA: TGTGCCAGCAGTTTCCCTCTTGGGGGAACTAATGAAAAACTGTTTTTT.

The rearrangement links TRBV28 to TRBJ2-1, with D unresolved. This CDR3 comprises 12 residues. Germline values: CDR1 MDHEN, CDR2 SYDVKM. V was cut by 6 bases and J by 4 bases, with 7 bases left in between. The CDR3 sequence: CASSLGYNEQFF. The CDR3, as DNA: TGTGCCAGCAGCCTCGGGTACAATGAGCAGTTCTTC.

By share, this clone counts as large. The chain uses TRBV28 and TRBJ1-2; D is undetermined. The CDR3 runs 16 residues. Germline V lookup: CDR1 MDHEN, CDR2 SYDVKM. Trimming took off 5 bases at V and 1 base at J, with 17 bases between the two ends. CDR3 in amino acids: CASSLMPLDYNYGYTF. DNA of the CDR3: TGTGCCAGCAGTCTCATGCCCCTGGACTATAACTATGGCTACACCTTC.

The chain has TRBV4-1 and TRBJ2-2, with a tentative D call TRBD1 (8 bases). The V and J ends lost 3 bases and 0 bases respectively, with 20 bases between them. CDR3 length equals 19 residues. Germline assignment: CDR1 MGHRA and CDR2 YSYEKL. The CDR3 sequence is CASSHPGEGQAANTGELFF. In DNA form, the CDR3 reads TGCGCCAGCAGCCACCCCGGGGAGGGACAGGCCGCGAACACCGGGGAGCTGTTTTTT.

V gene TRBV27 combines with J gene TRBJ2-4; 8 bases line up with TRBD2. The ends lost 4 bases at V and 2 bases at J; junction bases unmatched: 10. The germline CDR1 and CDR2 sequences are MNHEY and SMNVEV (reference sequence). This CDR3 region has 17 residues. The CDR3 nucleotides read TGTGCCAGCAGTTCCCTCTTTAGCGGGAACCCCAAAAACATTCAGTACTTC. Translating it yields CASSSLFSGNPKNIQYF.

The chain couples TRBV2 to TRBJ2-1; D may be TRBD2 (7 bases). The V gene's germline CDR1 is SNHLY and CDR2 FYNNEI. This CDR3 spans 17 amino acids. Deletions cut 5 bases from V and 6 bases from J, with 23 bases between. This chain's CDR3 is CASSPLSGGGAFNEQFF. CDR3 coding DNA: TGTGCCAGCAGTCCGCTTAGCGGAGGGGGGGCGTTCAATGAGCAGTTCTTC.

The genes are TRBV27 and TRBJ2-7; D unresolved. Trimming cost V 2 bases and J 5 bases, with 4 bases left between them. CDR1 is MNHEY, CDR2 SMNVEV, per germline (reference sequence). The CDR3 has 11 amino acids. The CDR3, as DNA: TGTGCCAGCAGTTTAGGGGACGAGCAGTACTTC. Translated: CASSLGDEQYF.

Judged by abundance, this clone is medium-sized. This chain joins TRBV19 and TRBJ2-6, with 11 nucleotides matching TRBD1. V lost 8 bases to trimming and J lost 0 bases; unmatched junction nucleotides: 0. Germline V gene sequence: CDR1 LNHDA, CDR2 SQIVND (reference sequence). The CDR3 covers 15 residues. The CDR3 nucleotides are TGTGCCAGTGGGACAGGGGGCTCTGGGGCCAACGTCCTGACTTTC. Its translation is CASGTGGSGANVLTF.

Only one count was recorded for this clone. The chain is built from TRBV4-2 and TRBJ2-6, with D possibly being TRBD2 (6 bases). Germline loops: CDR1 LGHNA, CDR2 YNFKEQ. V was clipped by 0 bases and J by 2 bases, with 17 bases between them. There are 19 residues in the CDR3. The CDR3 region is CASSQEWRTTTAGANVLTF. The CDR3 nucleotides are TGTGCCAGCAGCCAAGAGTGGCGGACTACGACGGCTGGGGCCAACGTCCTGACTTTC.

This chain uses TRBV11-3 with TRBJ2-3, with D perhaps TRBD1 or TRBD2 (5 bases each). V lost 8 bases and J lost 2, with 11 bases in between. This CDR3 comprises 13 residues. Germline V lookup: CDR1 SGHNT, CDR2 YENEEA. The CDR3 loop is CASGAGYTDTQYF. The CDR3 region has the DNA TGTGCCAGCGGGGCGGGCTACACAGATACGCAGTATTTT.

CDR3 loop: CASSVPEGLNTGELFF. The CDR3 region has the DNA TGTGCCAGCAGCGTCCCGGAAGGTCTAAACACCGGGGAGCTGTTTTTT. V is TRBV9 and J is TRBJ2-2; D gene ambiguous. Germline CDR1 is SGDLS and CDR2 is YYNGEE. V was cut by 2 bases and J by 2 bases, with 13 bases left in between. The CDR3 covers 16 residues. The full variable domain, completed using reference TRBV9 and TRBJ2-2, is DSGVTQTPKHLITATGQRVTLRCSPRSGDLSVYWYQQSLDQGLQFLIQYYNGEERAKGNILERFSAQQFPDLHSELNLSSLELGDSALYFCASSVPEGLNTGELFFGEGSRLTVL.

The chain employs TRBV28 and TRBJ2-4; tentatively, D is TRBD2 (6 bases). Trimming cost V 6 bases and J 8 bases, with 32 bases left between them. The CDR3 length is 19 residues. In germline, CDR1 is MDHEN, CDR2 SYDVKM. The DNA for the CDR3 is TGTGCCAGCAGCCCTCCCCCCGCGCGGGATGTCGAACTTAGGGACATTCAGTACTTC. Protein sequence: CASSPPPARDVELRDIQYF. Full variable domain (remainder filled in from reference TRBV28 and TRBJ2-4): DVKVTQSSRYLVKRTGEKVFLECVQDMDHENMFWYRQDPGLGLRLIYFSYDVKMKEKGDIPEGYSVSREKKERFSLILESASTNQTSMYLCASSPPPARDVELRDIQYFGAGTRLSVL.

This clone was observed a few times. V usage is TRBV28 and J usage is TRBJ2-2; D gene uncertain. Germline CDR1 and CDR2: MDHEN and SYDVKM. Trimming stripped 2 bases from V and 4 bases from J, with 5 bases between. This CDR3 region has 13 residues. The CDR3 nucleotides read TGTGCCAGCAGTTTAACCCGCACCGGGGAGCTGTTTTTT. Its protein is CASSLTRTGELFF. Drawing the rest from reference TRBV28 and TRBJ2-2, the complete variable domain is DVKVTQSSRYLVKRTGEKVFLECVQDMDHENMFWYRQDPGLGLRLIYFSYDVKMKEKGDIPEGYSVSREKKERFSLILESASTNQTSMYLCASSLTRTGELFFGEGSRLTVL.

The chain combines TRBV7-3 with TRBJ1-2, with D maybe TRBD1 (5 bases). The CDR3 totals 16 residues. Germline-derived CDR1 and CDR2 are SGHTA and FQGTGA. Trimming pared 5 bases from V and 8 bases from J, leaving 24 bases between. The CDR3 spells CASSDGGGDQGRGYTF. Here the CDR3 DNA reads TGTGCCAGCAGCGATGGGGGAGGGGATCAGGGTAGAGGCTACACCTTC.

There are a few counts of this clone. The V and J genes are TRBV5-1 and TRBJ2-1; 9 bases agree with TRBD1. CDR1 is SGHRS, CDR2 YFSETQ, per germline. CDR3 length: 13 residues. Losses at the gene ends were 4 bases for V and 6 bases for J; bases not matched to a gene: 2. The CDR3 spells CASSQTGGNEQFF. DNA for the CDR3: TGCGCCAGCAGCCAGACAGGGGGCAATGAGCAGTTCTTC. The complete variable domain, with remaining parts taken from reference TRBV5-1 and TRBJ2-1, reads KAGVTQTPRYLIKTRGQQVTLSCSPISGHRSVSWYQQTPGQGLQFLFEYFSETQRNKGNFPGRFSGRQFSNSRSEMNVSTLELGDSALYLCASSQTGGNEQFFGPGTRLTVL.

This clone was counted between two and nine times. The chain carries TRBV19 and TRBJ2-3; D ambiguous. This CDR3 contains 13 residues. V was cut by 8 bases and J by 0 bases, with 9 bases left in between. Germline CDR1 and CDR2: LNHDA and SQIVND (reference sequence). The CDR3 region is CASSSFSTDTQYF. Here the CDR3 DNA reads TGTGCCAGTTCTTCGTTTAGCACAGATACGCAGTATTTT.